The TCR beta chain under discussion was sequenced for a study of cytomegalovirus exposure and HLA in healthy donors. The CDR3 is made up of 16 amino acids. Germline assignment: CDR1 SGHDT and CDR2 YYEEEE. V was pared by 2 bases and J by 5 bases, with 18 bases between. General study findings and limits: A few CMV-associated chains were confirmed in vitro to be specific for CMV antigens.

Generated by immunoSEQ multiplex PCR, the TCRdb table keeps only in-frame clones and is missing some. This table holds some 140,000 clones, around nine tenths found once. As regards this clone: The antigen remains unidentified.

This clonotype originated in a man younger than 30 in good health and CMV-seropositive. Source material: PBMCs. V and J are TRBV5-6 and TRBJ2-3; D is possibly TRBD2 (7 bases). CDR3: CASSFRPGGGIDTQYF. The CDR3 nucleotides read TGTGCCAGCAGCTTCCGGCCGGGGGGCGGGATAGATACGCAGTATTTT.